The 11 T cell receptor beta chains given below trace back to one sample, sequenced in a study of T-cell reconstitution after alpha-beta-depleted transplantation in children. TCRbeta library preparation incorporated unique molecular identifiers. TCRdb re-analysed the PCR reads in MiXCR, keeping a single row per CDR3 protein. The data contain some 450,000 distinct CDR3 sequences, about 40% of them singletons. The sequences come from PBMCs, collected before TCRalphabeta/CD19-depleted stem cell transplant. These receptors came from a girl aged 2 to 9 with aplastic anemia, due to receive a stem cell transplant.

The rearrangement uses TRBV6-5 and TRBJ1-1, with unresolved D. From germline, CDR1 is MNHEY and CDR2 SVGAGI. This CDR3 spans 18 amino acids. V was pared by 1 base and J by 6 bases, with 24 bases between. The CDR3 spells CASSYFETWTAPSAEAFF. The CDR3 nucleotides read TGTGCCAGCAGTTACTTCGAAACATGGACGGCCCCTTCTGCTGAAGCTTTCTTT.

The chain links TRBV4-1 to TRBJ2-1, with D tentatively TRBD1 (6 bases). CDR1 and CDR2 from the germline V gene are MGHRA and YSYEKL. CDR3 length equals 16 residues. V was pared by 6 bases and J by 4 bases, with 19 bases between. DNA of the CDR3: TGCGCCAGCAGTCAGACAGGTCCCTTAACTTACAATGAGCAGTTCTTC. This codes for CASSQTGPLTYNEQFF.

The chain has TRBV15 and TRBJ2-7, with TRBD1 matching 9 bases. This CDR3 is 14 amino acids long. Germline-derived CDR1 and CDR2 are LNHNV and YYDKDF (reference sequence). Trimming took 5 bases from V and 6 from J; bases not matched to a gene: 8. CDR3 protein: CATSPRQGGGEQYF. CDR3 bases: TGTGCCACCAGCCCCAGACAGGGGGGAGGCGAGCAGTACTTC.

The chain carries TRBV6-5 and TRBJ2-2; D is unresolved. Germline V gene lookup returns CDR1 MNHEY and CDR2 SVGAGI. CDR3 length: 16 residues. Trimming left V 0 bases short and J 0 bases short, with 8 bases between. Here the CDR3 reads CASSYSHTSNTGELFF. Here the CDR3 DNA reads TGTGCCAGCAGTTACTCCCACACTTCGAACACCGGGGAGCTGTTTTTT.

The CDR3 DNA is TGTGCCAGCAGTAGGCGGCAGGTCCCCTACGAGCAGTACTTC. Protein sequence: CASSRRQVPYEQYF. The chain combines TRBV28 with TRBJ2-7, with D unresolved. V was trimmed by 5 bases and J by 2 bases, leaving 13 bases between them. This CDR3 spans 14 amino acids. Germline lookup yields CDR1 MDHEN and CDR2 SYDVKM. Full variable domain (remainder filled in from reference TRBV28 and TRBJ2-7): DVKVTQSSRYLVKRTGEKVFLECVQDMDHENMFWYRQDPGLGLRLIYFSYDVKMKEKGDIPEGYSVSREKKERFSLILESASTNQTSMYLCASSRRQVPYEQYFGPGTRLTVT.

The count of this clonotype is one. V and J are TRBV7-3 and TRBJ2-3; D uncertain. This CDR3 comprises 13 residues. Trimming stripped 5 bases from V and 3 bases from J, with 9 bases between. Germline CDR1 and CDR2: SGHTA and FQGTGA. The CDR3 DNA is TGTGCCAGCAGCATTATCCAGACAGATACGCAGTATTTT. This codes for CASSIIQTDTQYF.

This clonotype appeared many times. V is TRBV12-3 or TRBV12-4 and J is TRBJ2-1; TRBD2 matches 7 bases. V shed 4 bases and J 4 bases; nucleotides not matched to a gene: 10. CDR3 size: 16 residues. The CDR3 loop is CASSSGSGIRYNEQFF. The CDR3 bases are TGTGCCAGCAGTTCAGGAAGCGGGATTAGGTACAATGAGCAGTTCTTC.

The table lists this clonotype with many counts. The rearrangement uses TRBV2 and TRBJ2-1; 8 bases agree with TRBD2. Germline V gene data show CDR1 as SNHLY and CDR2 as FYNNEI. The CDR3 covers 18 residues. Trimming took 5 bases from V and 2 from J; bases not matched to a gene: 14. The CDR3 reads CASSLTPESGSPYNEQFF. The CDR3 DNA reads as TGTGCCAGCAGTCTCACACCGGAAAGCGGGAGTCCCTACAATGAGCAGTTCTTC.

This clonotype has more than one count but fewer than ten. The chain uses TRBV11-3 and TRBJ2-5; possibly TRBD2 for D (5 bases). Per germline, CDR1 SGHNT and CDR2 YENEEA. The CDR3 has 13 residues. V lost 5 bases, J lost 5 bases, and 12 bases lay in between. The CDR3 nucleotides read TGTGCCAGCAGCCTCCGATCGGGGGAGACCCAGTACTTC. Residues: CASSLRSGETQYF.

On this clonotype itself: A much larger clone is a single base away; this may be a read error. CDR3 sequence: CSARGLAGGPDTQYF. The CDR3 DNA reads as TGCAGTGCTAGGGGACTAGCGGGAGGCCCAGATACGCAGTATTTT. This chain joins TRBV20-1 and TRBJ2-3; TRBD2 matches at 15 bases. From germline, CDR1 is DFQATT and CDR2 SNEGSKA (reference sequence). The CDR3 runs 15 residues. J gave up 4 bases and V 3 bases, and 2 bases lay outside the gene matches.

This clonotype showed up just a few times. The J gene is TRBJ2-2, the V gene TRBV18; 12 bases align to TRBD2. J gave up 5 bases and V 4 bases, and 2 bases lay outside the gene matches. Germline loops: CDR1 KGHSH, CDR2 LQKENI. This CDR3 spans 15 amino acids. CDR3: CASSQGLAGTGELFF. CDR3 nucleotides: TGTGCCAGCTCACAAGGACTAGCGGGAACCGGGGAGCTGTTTTTT. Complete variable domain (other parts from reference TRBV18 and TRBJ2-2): NAGVMQNPRHLVRRRGQEARLRCSPMKGHSHVYWYRQLPEEGLKFMVYLQKENIIDESGMPKERFSAEFPKEGPSILRIQQVVRGDSAAYFCASSQGLAGTGELFFGEGSRLTVL.